In its sample, the clone carrying this TCR beta chain was seen a few times. Its specificity is not known. The data are from a study of graft-versus-host responses after intestinal transplantation. Sequencing was performed with immunoSEQ multiplex PCR; in TCRdb, only in-frame clones are kept and a portion is missing. The profile shows fewer than 85,000 clones, 84% of them singletons. The CDR3 sequence is 16 residues long. CDR1 is SEHNR and CDR2 is FQNEAQ in the germline V gene (reference sequence). Germline trimming cut 4 bases from V and 4 bases from J; bases unmatched to any gene: 9. The sequence was collected from a human donor who was the organ donor for an intestinal transplant. The material was unstimulated CD4+ T cells sorted from spleen or lymph node cells, obtained before transplant. This chain joins TRBV7-9 and TRBJ2-3; 9 bases are a match to TRBD2. As DNA, the CDR3 is TGTGCCAGCAGCTCCCGGGCGGGGGGGGACGCAGATACGCAGTATTTT. It specifies CASSSRAGGDADTQYF.